These 10 T cell receptor beta chains share one sample of origin, sequenced in a study of T cell changes during pregnancy in multiple sclerosis. Repertoires were generated with immunoSEQ multiplex PCR, while TCRdb's copy carries only in-frame clones and drops some. The sample comprises about 46,000 clones, about 91% of which are singletons, and 0.3% to 0.45% rests with the top ten. Sequencing was performed on CD4+ T cells from peripheral blood mononuclear cells, taken in the second trimester of pregnancy. These receptors were collected from a female donor in good health, enrolled as a control in a pregnancy study.

J is TRBJ2-5 and V is TRBV19; TRBD1 agrees at 7 bases. Germline trimming cut 5 bases from V and 2 bases from J; bases unmatched to any gene: 5. The CDR3 consists of 14 residues. Germline CDR1 is LNHDA and CDR2 is SQIVND (reference sequence). As DNA, the CDR3 is TGTGCCAGTAGTGTTGGGACAGATCAAGAGACCCAGTACTTC. Translated, it gives CASSVGTDQETQYF.

The V and J genes are TRBV11-3 and TRBJ1-1; D is undetermined. With 3 bases removed from V and 2 bases from J, the gap between germline ends came to 10 bases. Germline-derived CDR1 and CDR2 are SGHNT and YENEEA. The length of the CDR3 is 14 residues. CDR3 in DNA: TGTGCCAGCAGCTTTTCCAGTGATAACACTGAAGCTTTCTTT. Its translation: CASSFSSDNTEAFF.

The genes are TRBV27 and TRBJ1-1; TRBD1 agrees at 7 bases. Germline V gives CDR1 MNHEY, CDR2 SMNVEV (reference sequence). Germline trimming cut 5 bases from V and 3 bases from J; bases unmatched to any gene: 9. The CDR3 spans 15 residues. The CDR3 region has the DNA TGTGCCAGCAGTCGCAGGGGGAAGGGGGACACTGAAGCTTTCTTT. Its translation is CASSRRGKGDTEAFF.

CDR3: CASSEPGQPGELFF. In DNA, the CDR3 is TGTGCCAGCAGTGAACCGGGACAGCCCGGGGAGCTGTTTTTT. The J gene is TRBJ2-2, the V gene TRBV2, with 7 bases matching TRBD1. The V gene end was trimmed by 2 bases and the J gene end by 6 bases; junction bases not matched to a gene: 3. Germline CDR1 reads SNHLY; CDR2 reads FYNNEI. The length of the CDR3 is 14 residues.

In its sample, this clone was seen once. This chain connects TRBV5-4 to TRBJ2-5; 11 bases align to TRBD2. The CDR3 contains 16 residues. Trimming took 4 bases from V and 2 from J; bases not matched to a gene: 7. The germline V gene encodes CDR1 SGHNT and CDR2 YYREEE (reference sequence). The CDR3 nucleotides are TGTGCCAGCAGCAGGACTCTAGCGGGGGGACAAGAGACCCAGTACTTC. Translation: CASSRTLAGGQETQYF. The full variable domain, with the rest looked up from reference TRBV5-4 and TRBJ2-5, is ETGVTQSPTHLIKTRGQQVTLRCSSQSGHNTVSWYQQALGQGPQFIFQYYREEENGRGNFPPRFSGLQFPNYSSELNVNALELDDSALYLCASSRTLAGGQETQYFGPGTRLLVL.

This chain joins TRBV2 and TRBJ2-5; D not certain. Germline lookup yields CDR1 SNHLY and CDR2 FYNNEI. CDR3 length: 12 residues. Trimming removed 1 base at V and 7 bases at J, with 7 bases between. CDR3: CASSEGTGTQYF. The CDR3, as DNA: TGTGCCAGCAGTGAAGGAACGGGGACCCAGTACTTC.

The rearrangement joins TRBV19 to TRBJ1-2; D perhaps matches TRBD1 (6 bases). Deletions cut 8 bases from V and 1 base from J, with 14 bases between. From germline, CDR1 is LNHDA and CDR2 SQIVND (reference sequence). The CDR3 is 14 amino acids. The CDR3 DNA reads as TGTGCCAGTTACGAGCGGGGGCTTAACTATGGCTACACCTTC. It translates to CASYERGLNYGYTF. Filled out from reference TRBV19 and TRBJ1-2, the complete variable domain reads DGGITQSPKYLFRKEGQNVTLSCEQNLNHDAMYWYRQDPGQGLRLIYYSQIVNDFQKGDIAEGYSVSREKKESFPLTVTSAQKNPTAFYLCASYERGLNYGYTFGSGTRLTVV.

This chain uses TRBV29-1 with TRBJ2-3, with D unresolved. V lost 5 bases and J lost 1, with 7 bases in between. Per the germline V gene, CDR1 is SQVTM and CDR2 is ANQGSEA. CDR3 length equals 12 residues. CDR3 DNA sequence: TGCAGCGTTTCGCAGGGCACAGATACGCAGTATTTT. Its protein is CSVSQGTDTQYF.

In this sample, this clone turned up once. This sequence joins TRBV9 and TRBJ2-1; 9 bases are shared with TRBD1. V dropped 4 bases and J dropped 8; count of bases not matched to a gene: 4. Germline V gene data show CDR1 as SGDLS and CDR2 as YYNGEE. The CDR3 spans 13 residues. Here the CDR3 DNA reads TGTGCCAGCAGCTTACAGGGGGCCGATGAGCAGTTCTTC. Translated, it gives CASSLQGADEQFF.

This clone was seen only a few times. The V and J genes are TRBV13 and TRBJ1-1; no clear D gene. The CDR3 has 12 residues. Looked up from germline, CDR1 is PRHDT and CDR2 is FYEKMQ (reference sequence). The V end was cut by 10 bases, the J end by 6 bases, with 15 bases between. The CDR3 is CATVSEVPEAFF. The CDR3 nucleotides are TGTGCCACCGTATCAGAGGTCCCTGAAGCTTTCTTT.